Included here is one T cell receptor (beta chain) sequence, with context. The target antigen is unknown. The method was immunoSEQ multiplex PCR; TCRdb's version includes in-frame clones alone and lacks a portion of them. The sample holds more than 11,000 clones, around 80% seen once. These data originate in a study of neoadjuvant anti-PD-1 for oral cavity cancer. Overall study: Patients without progression got a fourth dose around day 43.

Trimming removed 3 bases from V and 4 bases from J; junction bases left unmatched: 10. CDR3 length: 16 amino acids. The germline V gene has CDR1 SGHNT and CDR2 YYREEE (reference sequence). Study results and caveats: Pretreatment Treg/Th17 ratio correlated inversely with post-treatment tumor clonality.

Time point given: after neoadjuvant nivolumab, at surgical resection. Sequencing was performed on PBMCs, taken after nivolumab (anti-PD-1) treatment. This TCR derives from a person aged 40 to 85 with oral cavity squamous cell carcinoma. The chain carries TRBV5-4 and TRBJ1-5, with 7 bases that match TRBD1. CDR3 in DNA: TGTGCCAGCAGCTCTGGGGAAGGGGGCCGGAATCAGCCCCAGCATTTT. Protein: CASSSGEGGRNQPQHF.